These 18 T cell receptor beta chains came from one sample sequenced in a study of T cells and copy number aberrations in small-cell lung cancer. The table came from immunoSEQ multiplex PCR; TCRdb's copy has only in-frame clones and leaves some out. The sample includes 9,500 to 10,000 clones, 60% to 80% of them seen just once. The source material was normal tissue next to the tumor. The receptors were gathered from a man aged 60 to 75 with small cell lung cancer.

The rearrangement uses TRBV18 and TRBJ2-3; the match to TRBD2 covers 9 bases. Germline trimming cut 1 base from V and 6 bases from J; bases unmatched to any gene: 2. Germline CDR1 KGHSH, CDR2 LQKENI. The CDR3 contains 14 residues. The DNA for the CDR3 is TGTGCCAGCTCACCACTAGCGGGAGAGGATACGCAGTATTTT. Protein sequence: CASSPLAGEDTQYF.

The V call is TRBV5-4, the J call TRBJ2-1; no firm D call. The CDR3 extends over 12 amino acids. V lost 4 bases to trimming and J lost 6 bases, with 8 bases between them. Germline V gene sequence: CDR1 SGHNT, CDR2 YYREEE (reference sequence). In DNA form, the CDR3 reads TGTGCCAGCAGCCTATTCGGCAATGAGCAGTTCTTC. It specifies CASSLFGNEQFF. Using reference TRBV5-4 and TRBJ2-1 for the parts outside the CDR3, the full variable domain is ETGVTQSPTHLIKTRGQQVTLRCSSQSGHNTVSWYQQALGQGPQFIFQYYREEENGRGNFPPRFSGLQFPNYSSELNVNALELDDSALYLCASSLFGNEQFFGPGTRLTVL.

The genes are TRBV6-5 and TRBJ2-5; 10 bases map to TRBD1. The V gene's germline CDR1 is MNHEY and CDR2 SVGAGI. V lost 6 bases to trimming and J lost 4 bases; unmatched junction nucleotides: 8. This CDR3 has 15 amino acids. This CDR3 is CASSRTRDRGETQYF. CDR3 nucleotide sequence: TGTGCCAGCAGCCGTACTCGGGACAGGGGAGAGACCCAGTACTTC.

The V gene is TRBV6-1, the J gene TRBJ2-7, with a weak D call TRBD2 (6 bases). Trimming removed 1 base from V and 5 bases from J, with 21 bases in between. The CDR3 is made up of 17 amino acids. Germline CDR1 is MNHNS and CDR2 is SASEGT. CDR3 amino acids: CASSEVVGGIWGNEQYF. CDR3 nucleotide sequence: TGTGCCAGCAGTGAAGTGGTTGGCGGGATTTGGGGAAACGAGCAGTACTTC.

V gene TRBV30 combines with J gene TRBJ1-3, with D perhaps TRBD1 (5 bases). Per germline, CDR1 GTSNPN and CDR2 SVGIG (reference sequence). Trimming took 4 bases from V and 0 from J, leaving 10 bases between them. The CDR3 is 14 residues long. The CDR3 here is CAWKLGLSGNTIYF. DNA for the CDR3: TGTGCCTGGAAATTGGGACTCTCTGGAAACACCATATATTTT.

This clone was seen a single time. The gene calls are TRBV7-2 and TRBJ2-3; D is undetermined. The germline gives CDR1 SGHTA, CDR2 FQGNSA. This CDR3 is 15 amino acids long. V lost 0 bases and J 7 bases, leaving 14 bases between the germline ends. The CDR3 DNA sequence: TGTGCCAGCAGCTTAGCCGGGTTGGGCTCGAATACGCAGTATTTT. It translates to CASSLAGLGSNTQYF.

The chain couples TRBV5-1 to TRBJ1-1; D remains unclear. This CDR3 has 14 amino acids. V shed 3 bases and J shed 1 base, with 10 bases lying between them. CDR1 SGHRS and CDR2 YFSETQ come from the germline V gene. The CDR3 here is CASSSGEGNTEAFF. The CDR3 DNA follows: TGCGCCAGCAGCTCTGGGGAAGGGAACACTGAAGCTTTCTTT.

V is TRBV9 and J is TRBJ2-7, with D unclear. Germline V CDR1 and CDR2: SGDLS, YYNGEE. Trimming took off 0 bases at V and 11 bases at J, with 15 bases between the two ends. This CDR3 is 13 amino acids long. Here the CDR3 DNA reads TGTGCCAGCAGCGTAGACATCGGTGGCTACAAGTACTTC. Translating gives CASSVDIGGYKYF. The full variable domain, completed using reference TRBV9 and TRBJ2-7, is DSGVTQTPKHLITATGQRVTLRCSPRSGDLSVYWYQQSLDQGLQFLIQYYNGEERAKGNILERFSAQQFPDLHSELNLSSLELGDSALYFCASSVDIGGYKYFGPGTRLTVT.

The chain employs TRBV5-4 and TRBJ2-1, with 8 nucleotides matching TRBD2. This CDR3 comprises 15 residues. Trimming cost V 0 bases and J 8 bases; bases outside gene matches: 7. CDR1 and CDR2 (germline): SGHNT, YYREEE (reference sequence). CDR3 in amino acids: CASSLAGGLGYEQFF. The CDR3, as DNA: TGTGCCAGCAGCTTGGCCGGGGGACTAGGGTATGAGCAGTTCTTC.

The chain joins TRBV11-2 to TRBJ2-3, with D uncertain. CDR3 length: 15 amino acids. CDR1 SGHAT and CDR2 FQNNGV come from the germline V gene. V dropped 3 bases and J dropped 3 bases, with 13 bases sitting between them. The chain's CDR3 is CASSFRGLRTDTQYF. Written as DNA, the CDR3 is TGTGCCAGCAGCTTCCGTGGGCTGAGAACAGATACGCAGTATTTT.

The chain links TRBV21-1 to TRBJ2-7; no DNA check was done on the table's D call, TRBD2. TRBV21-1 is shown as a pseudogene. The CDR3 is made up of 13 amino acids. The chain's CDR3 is CASSNEGFYEQYF. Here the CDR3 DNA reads TGTGCCAGCAGCAACGAGGGTTTCTACGAGCAGTACTTC.

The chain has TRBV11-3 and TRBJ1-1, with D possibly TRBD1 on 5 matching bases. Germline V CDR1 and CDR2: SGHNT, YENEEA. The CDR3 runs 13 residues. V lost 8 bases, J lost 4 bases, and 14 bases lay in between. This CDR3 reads CASSLKGSTEAFF. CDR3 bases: TGTGCCAGCTCCTTAAAGGGGTCCACTGAAGCTTTCTTT. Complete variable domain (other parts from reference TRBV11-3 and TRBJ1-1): EAGVVQSPRYKIIEKKQPVAFWCNPISGHNTLYWYLQNLGQGPELLIRYENEEAVDDSQLPKDRFSAERLKGVDSTLKIQPAELGDSAVYLCASSLKGSTEAFFGQGTRLTVV.

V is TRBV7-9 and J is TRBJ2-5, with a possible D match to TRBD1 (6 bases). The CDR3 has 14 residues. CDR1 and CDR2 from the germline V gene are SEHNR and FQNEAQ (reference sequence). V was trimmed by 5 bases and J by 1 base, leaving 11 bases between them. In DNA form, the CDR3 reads TGTGCCAGCAGCCTTTTAGGGGGCCAAGAGACCCAGTACTTC. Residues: CASSLLGGQETQYF.

The CDR3 bases are TGTGCCACCCATGAGGGACATGGCTACACCTTC. Its translation: CATHEGHGYTF. The chain uses TRBV2 and TRBJ1-2, with D maybe TRBD1 (5 bases). Trimming removed 10 bases from V and 6 bases from J, with 12 bases in between. The CDR3 totals 11 residues. CDR1 is SNHLY, CDR2 FYNNEI, per germline.

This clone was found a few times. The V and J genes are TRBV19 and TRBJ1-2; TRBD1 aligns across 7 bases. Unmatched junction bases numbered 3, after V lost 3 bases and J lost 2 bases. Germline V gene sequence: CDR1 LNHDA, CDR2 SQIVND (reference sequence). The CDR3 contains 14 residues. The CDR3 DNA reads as TGTGCCAGTAGTATGGGACAGACCAACTATGGCTACACCTTC. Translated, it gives CASSMGQTNYGYTF. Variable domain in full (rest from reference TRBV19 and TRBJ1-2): DGGITQSPKYLFRKEGQNVTLSCEQNLNHDAMYWYRQDPGQGLRLIYYSQIVNDFQKGDIAEGYSVSREKKESFPLTVTSAQKNPTAFYLCASSMGQTNYGYTFGSGTRLTVV.

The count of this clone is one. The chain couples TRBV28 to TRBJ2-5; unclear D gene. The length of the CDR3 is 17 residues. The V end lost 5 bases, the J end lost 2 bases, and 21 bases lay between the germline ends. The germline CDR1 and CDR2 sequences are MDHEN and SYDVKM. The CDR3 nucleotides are TGTGCCAGCAGTGACTTTAGTGGGAAGGGTTGGCAAGAGACCCAGTACTTC. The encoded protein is CASSDFSGKGWQETQYF.

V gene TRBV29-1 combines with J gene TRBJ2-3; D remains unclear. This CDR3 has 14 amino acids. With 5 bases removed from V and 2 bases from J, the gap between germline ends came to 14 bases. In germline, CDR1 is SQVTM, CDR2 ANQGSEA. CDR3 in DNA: TGCAGCGTTTTTTCTACAACTCCCACAGATACGCAGTATTTT. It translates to CSVFSTTPTDTQYF.

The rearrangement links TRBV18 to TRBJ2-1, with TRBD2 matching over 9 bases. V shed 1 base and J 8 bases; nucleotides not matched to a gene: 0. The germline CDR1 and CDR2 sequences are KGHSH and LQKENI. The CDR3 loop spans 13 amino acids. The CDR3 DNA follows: TGTGCCAGCTCACCACTAGCGGGAGATGAGCAGTTCTTC. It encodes CASSPLAGDEQFF.